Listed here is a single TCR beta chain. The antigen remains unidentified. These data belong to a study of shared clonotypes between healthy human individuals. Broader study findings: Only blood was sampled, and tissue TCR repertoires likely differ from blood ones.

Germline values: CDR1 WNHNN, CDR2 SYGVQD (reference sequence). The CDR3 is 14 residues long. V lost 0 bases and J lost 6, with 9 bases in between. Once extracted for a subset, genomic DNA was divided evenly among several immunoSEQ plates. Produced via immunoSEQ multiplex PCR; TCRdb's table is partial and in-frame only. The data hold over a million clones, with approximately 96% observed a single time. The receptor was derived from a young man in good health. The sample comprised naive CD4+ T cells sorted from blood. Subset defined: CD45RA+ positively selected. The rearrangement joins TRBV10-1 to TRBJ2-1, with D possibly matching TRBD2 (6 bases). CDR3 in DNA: TGCGCCAGCAGTGAGTCCGCTAGCGTCAATGAGCAGTTCTTC. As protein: CASSESASVNEQFF.